This is a list of T cell receptor beta chains from one sample in a study of T cell responses to AZD1222 COVID-19 vaccine. The method was immunoSEQ multiplex PCR; TCRdb's version includes in-frame clones alone and lacks a portion of them. Among about 99,000 clones, about nine tenths were seen once, and the ten largest hold around 45%. Sample: peripheral blood, taken on day 0 of AZD1222 vaccination. These receptors were collected from an adult in good health. The CDR3 runs from the conserved cysteine through the conserved F or W. The D gene is left open where the match is weak. Clone size appears in some rows only: once, few, many, or a class for an expanded clone.

size	V	J	D	CDR3	DNA
NA	TRBV7-3	TRBJ1-4	TRBD1	CASSSARSGDRGSTNEKLFF	TGTGCCAGCAGCTCGGCCCGATCCGGGGACAGGGGCTCAACTAATGAAAAACTGTTTTTT
NA	TRBV5-1	TRBJ2-1	TRBD2	CASSLRLAGKNEQFF	TGCGCCAGCAGCTTGAGACTAGCGGGAAAGAATGAGCAGTTCTTC
NA	TRBV9	TRBJ1-2	TRBD1	CASSLDRDRYGYTF	TGTGCCAGCAGCCTCGACAGGGACCGCTATGGCTACACCTTC
NA	TRBV6-6	TRBJ2-1	NA	CASSYGGSARNEQFF	TGTGCCAGCAGTTACGGCGGTAGTGCACGGAATGAGCAGTTCTTC
NA	TRBV3-1/TRBV3-2	TRBJ1-3	NA	CASSHAVQATGNTIYF	TGTGCCAGCAGCCACGCCGTGCAGGCCACTGGAAACACCATATATTTT
once	TRBV9	TRBJ2-3	TRBD2	CASSAGRETHWGTDTQYF	TGTGCCAGCAGTGCGGGGCGGGAGACTCACTGGGGCACAGATACGCAGTATTTT
NA	TRBV28	TRBJ2-1	TRBD2	CASSSLAGGNEQFF	TGTGCCAGCAGTTCGCTAGCGGGAGGGAATGAGCAGTTCTTC
NA	TRBV7-2	TRBJ2-3	NA	CASRSDSRTQYF	TGTGCCAGCAGATCGGACTCAAGGACCCAGTATTTT
once	TRBV5-1	TRBJ1-6	TRBD1	CASSVRQGGNSPLHF	TGCGCCAGCAGCGTTCGACAGGGCGGAAATTCACCCCTCCACTTT
NA	TRBV11-2	TRBJ1-2	TRBD1	CASSSFRDRDGYGYTF	TGTGCCAGCAGCTCCTTCCGGGACAGGGACGGCTATGGCTACACCTTC
NA	TRBV25-1	TRBJ1-5	NA	CASSGELSNQPQHF	TGTGCCAGCAGTGGGGAACTTAGCAATCAGCCCCAGCATTTT
NA	TRBV28	TRBJ2-7	NA	CASRHAQGTSYEQYF	TGTGCCAGCAGACATGCACAGGGTACCTCCTACGAGCAGTACTTC
once	TRBV10-3	TRBJ2-7	NA	CAINDGAYEQYF	TGTGCCATCAACGACGGAGCCTACGAGCAGTACTTC
NA	TRBV27	TRBJ1-1	TRBD1	CASSTGQLGNMNTEAFF	TGTGCCAGCAGTACGGGACAGTTAGGAAACATGAACACTGAAGCTTTCTTT
NA	TRBV28	TRBJ2-7	NA	CASSLSLIHYEQYF	TGTGCCAGCAGTTTAAGTCTGATCCACTACGAGCAGTACTTC
NA	TRBV6-5	TRBJ1-1	NA	CASKFADTEAFF	TGTGCCAGCAAATTTGCGGACACTGAAGCTTTCTTT
NA	TRBV21-1	TRBJ1-3	NA	CASSNDPLSGNTIYF	TGTGCCAGCAGCAACGATCCCCTTAGTGGAAACACCATATATTTT
NA	TRBV2	TRBJ1-1	NA	CASSREGNTEAFF	TGTGCCAGCAGTCGGGAGGGGAACACTGAAGCTTTCTTT
NA	TRBV5-1	TRBJ1-4	NA	CASSLDGDVNEKLFF	TGCGCCAGCAGCTTGGACGGGGACGTTAATGAAAAACTGTTTTTT
NA	TRBV7-3	TRBJ2-3	NA	CASSPGTYSSTDTQYF	TGTGCCAGCAGCCCCGGGACTTACTCTAGCACAGATACGCAGTATTTT
NA	TRBV7-8	TRBJ2-7	NA	CASSFEDYEQYF	TGTGCCAGCAGCTTTGAGGACTACGAGCAGTACTTC
NA	TRBV27	TRBJ2-1	TRBD2	CASSPVHSGNYNEQFF	TGTGCCAGCAGTCCGGTCCACAGCGGGAATTACAATGAGCAGTTCTTC
few	TRBV28	TRBJ1-5	NA	CASSDPRNQPQHF	TGTGCCAGCTCGGACCCGCGCAATCAGCCCCAGCATTTT
NA	TRBV7-8	TRBJ1-1	TRBD1	CASSPRQGRGTEAFF	TGTGCCAGCAGCCCTCGACAGGGGCGCGGAACTGAAGCTTTCTTT
NA	TRBV7-3	TRBJ2-7	NA	CASSLTAGGEQYF	TGTGCCAGCAGCTTAACGGCCGGGGGCGAGCAGTACTTC
NA	TRBV12-3/TRBV12-4	TRBJ1-1	NA	CASSSVGPEAFF	TGTGCCAGCAGTTCCGTAGGCCCCGAAGCTTTCTTT
NA	TRBV7-7	TRBJ2-3	TRBD2	CASAAWGGSTDTQYF	TGTGCCAGCGCAGCGTGGGGGGGGAGCACAGATACGCAGTATTTT
few	TRBV5-3	TRBJ2-1	TRBD2	CARSGGLAGGPYNEQFF	TGTGCCAGAAGCGGTGGACTAGCGGGAGGGCCGTATAATGAGCAGTTCTTC
NA	TRBV10-3	TRBJ1-1	NA	CAISGQLNTEAFF	TGTGCCATCAGCGGACAGCTGAACACTGAAGCTTTCTTT
NA	TRBV3-1/TRBV3-2	TRBJ1-1	TRBD1	CASSQEGERGRGAEAFF	TGTGCCAGCAGCCAAGAAGGAGAGAGGGGCAGGGGGGCTGAAGCTTTCTTT
NA	TRBV19	TRBJ1-2	NA	CASSIFSGSGYTF	TGTGCCAGTAGTATATTTTCGGGTTCTGGCTACACCTTC
NA	TRBV7-9	TRBJ2-3	NA	CASSLRARGNSGTDTQYF	TGTGCCAGCAGCTTAAGGGCTCGGGGCAACTCTGGCACAGATACGCAGTATTTT
NA	TRBV19	TRBJ1-3	TRBD1	CASKRQGAGNTIYF	TGTGCCAGCAAAAGACAGGGCGCTGGAAACACCATATATTTT
NA	TRBV5-5	TRBJ1-5	NA	CASSLGQYSNQPQHF	TGTGCCAGCAGCTTGGGACAGTATAGCAATCAGCCCCAGCATTTT
NA	TRBV6-2/TRBV6-3	TRBJ1-5	NA	CASSYLTGNQPQHF	TGTGCCAGCAGTTACCTAACAGGGAATCAGCCCCAGCATTTT
NA	TRBV7-2	TRBJ1-5	NA	CASSSHWGRGGMGNQPQHF	TGTGCCAGCAGCTCTCACTGGGGCAGGGGAGGAATGGGAAATCAGCCCCAGCATTTT